The 3 T cell receptor beta chains below were found in one sample sequenced in a study of cytomegalovirus exposure and HLA in healthy donors. Both 60 Vbeta primers and 13 Jbeta primers went into the PCR. Libraries were prepared by immunoSEQ multiplex PCR; TCRdb keeps only in-frame clonotypes and omits some of them. The sample yields about 31,000 clones, 55% to 80% seen once. The sequenced sample consisted of PBMCs. These receptors came from a man in his forties or fifties in good health and CMV-seropositive.

As DNA, the CDR3 is TGTGCCAGCAGTTACTCGAGGGGGCTTGGGGCCAACGTCCTGACTTTC. Protein product: CASSYSRGLGANVLTF. This rearrangement joins TRBV6-6 to TRBJ2-6; 7 bases line up with TRBD1. CDR3 length equals 16 residues. After removal of 0 bases from V and 3 bases from J, the junction contained 2 bases not matched to a gene. Germline-derived CDR1 and CDR2 are MNHNY and SVGAGI (reference sequence).

The V gene is TRBV7-6, the J gene TRBJ1-6; D is ambiguous. Per the germline V gene, CDR1 is SGHVS and CDR2 is FNYEAQ. This CDR3 contains 13 residues. Trimming took 1 base from V and 11 from J, leaving 9 bases between them. For the CDR3, the DNA is TGTGCCAGCAGCTTAGATTGGCAGGCACCCCTCCACTTT. Translating it yields CASSLDWQAPLHF.

The chain links TRBV6-1 to TRBJ2-7, with TRBD2 identical over 13 bases. CDR1 and CDR2 from the germline V gene are MNHNS and SASEGT. The CDR3 runs to 15 residues. V lost 7 bases and J lost 3; bases outside the gene matches: 6. In DNA, the CDR3 is TGTGCCAGCAAAGGACTAGCGGGGGCCCTCTACGAGCAGTACTTC. It specifies CASKGLAGALYEQYF.